This TCR beta chain was identified in a study of human T cells and chemical hapten exposure. Study background: DPC (0.01%) was patch tested on the upper back and read at 6 days. The variation in per-sample TCR yields arose mainly from small differences in pooled library volumes.

V lost 9 bases and J lost 2, with 18 bases in between. The CDR3 runs 15 residues. Germline V gene lookup returns CDR1 SNHLY and CDR2 FYNNEI. Documented time point: patch test 1, 2 weeks after DPC sensitization. Treatment indicated: therapeutic diphenylcyclopropenone sensitization with weekly scalp DPC. Blood sampling occurred before each patch-test application. Each CDR3 protein is one row after TCRdb ran MiXCR on the RACE reads. The sample has some 94,000 distinct CDR3 sequences, over 10% seen once. This chain joins TRBV2 and TRBJ2-3; D unresolved. Specimen: whole blood, collected in connection with sensitization to the hapten diphenylcyclopropenone (DPC). This clonotype originated in a woman in her 40s with alopecia areata. Some clones in this sample may be carry-over from other donors' samples. The CDR3 bases are TGTGCCAGTCGAGAACTGGGGTTCCTCACAGATACGCAGTATTTT. This encodes CASRELGFLTDTQYF.